This is a list of T cell receptor beta chains from one sample in a study of T cell changes during pregnancy in multiple sclerosis. Here immunoSEQ multiplex PCR was the method, and the copy in TCRdb shows in-frame clones only, minus some. This sample has tens of thousands of clones, with about 90% found just once. This sample comprised peripheral blood, obtained in the second trimester of pregnancy. The receptors here all came from a female donor with multiple sclerosis, enrolled in a pregnancy study. The conserved cysteine and the conserved F or W are not part of the CDR3 here. A D gene is named only where the DNA matches it firmly.

j_gene: TRBJ2-7
d_gene: .
v_gene: TRBV10-2
len: 11
CDR3aa: ASSVLRSYEQY

j_gene: TRBJ1-4
d_gene: TRBD1
v_gene: TRBV5-4
len: 13
CDR3aa: ASSLQGAGNEKLF

j_gene: TRBJ1-1
d_gene: .
v_gene: TRBV11-2
len: 11
CDR3aa: ASSAGLAAEAF

j_gene: TRBJ2-2
d_gene: .
v_gene: TRBV19
len: 16
CDR3aa: ASSIPQGVTRNTGELF

j_gene: TRBJ2-7
d_gene: .
v_gene: TRBV27
len: 10
CDR3aa: ASSSGSYEQY

j_gene: TRBJ1-1
d_gene: .
v_gene: TRBV7-2
len: 12
CDR3aa: ASSFGQTNTEAF

j_gene: TRBJ1-5
d_gene: TRBD1
v_gene: TRBV9
len: 16
CDR3aa: ASSVGEGAQFNEQPQH

j_gene: TRBJ1-1
d_gene: .
v_gene: TRBV7-9
len: 13
CDR3aa: ASLRFGGGNTEAF

j_gene: TRBJ1-5
d_gene: TRBD1
v_gene: TRBV15
len: 15
CDR3aa: ATSRDAGTVNNQPQH

j_gene: TRBJ1-2
d_gene: .
v_gene: TRBV4-2
len: 13
CDR3aa: ASSQDHRGPYGYT

j_gene: TRBJ2-3
d_gene: .
v_gene: TRBV4-2
len: 14
CDR3aa: ASSQLRTASTDTQY

j_gene: TRBJ1-2
d_gene: .
v_gene: TRBV7-9
len: 10
CDR3aa: ASSLGSYGYT

j_gene: TRBJ2-7
d_gene: TRBD2
v_gene: TRBV10-3
len: 14
CDR3aa: AISEGTSGGTYEQY

j_gene: TRBJ1-4
d_gene: TRBD1
v_gene: TRBV27
len: 14
CDR3aa: ASRERQGHINEKLF

j_gene: TRBJ1-1
d_gene: .
v_gene: TRBV5-8
len: 12
CDR3aa: ASREPASHTEAF

j_gene: TRBJ1-5
d_gene: .
v_gene: TRBV15
len: 13
CDR3aa: ATSRVDRTNQPQH

j_gene: TRBJ2-7
d_gene: .
v_gene: TRBV7-9
len: 10
CDR3aa: ASRLEGYEQY

j_gene: TRBJ2-2
d_gene: TRBD2
v_gene: TRBV13
len: 13
CDR3aa: ASSLTRGGTGELF

j_gene: TRBJ2-5
d_gene: .
v_gene: TRBV19
len: 13
CDR3aa: ASMSRGGPQETQY

j_gene: TRBJ1-2
d_gene: .
v_gene: TRBV14
len: 12
CDR3aa: ASSQVTANYGYT

j_gene: TRBJ1-6
d_gene: .
v_gene: TRBV5-1
len: 16
CDR3aa: ASSLGTPGVTYGSPLH

j_gene: TRBJ1-2
d_gene: TRBD1
v_gene: TRBV9
len: 15
CDR3aa: ASSPPPDRRHGYGYT

j_gene: TRBJ1-1
d_gene: TRBD1
v_gene: TRBV29-1
len: 11
CDR3aa: SVWRTGGGEAF

j_gene: TRBJ1-2
d_gene: .
v_gene: TRBV4-1
len: 10
CDR3aa: ASSHNSYGYT

j_gene: TRBJ2-6
d_gene: .
v_gene: TRBV5-4
len: 15
CDR3aa: ASSLPVVYSGANVLT

j_gene: TRBJ2-5
d_gene: TRBD1
v_gene: TRBV4-2
len: 14
CDR3aa: ASSQERTGLFETQY

j_gene: TRBJ1-1
d_gene: TRBD1
v_gene: TRBV6-5
len: 13
CDR3aa: ASKIDRGESTEAF

j_gene: TRBJ2-6
d_gene: TRBD1
v_gene: TRBV19
len: 13
CDR3aa: ASSNQGAGANVLT

j_gene: TRBJ2-6
d_gene: .
v_gene: TRBV19
len: 13
CDR3aa: ASSTLGGRTNVLT

j_gene: TRBJ2-3
d_gene: TRBD2
v_gene: TRBV10-3
len: 14
CDR3aa: AISAGGTLRPDTQY

j_gene: TRBJ1-1
d_gene: .
v_gene: TRBV5-6
len: 10
CDR3aa: ASSLVGRSAF